The entry that follows covers one T cell receptor beta chain sequence. Its antigen is currently unknown. V was pared by 4 bases and J by 0 bases, with 21 bases between. The CDR3 totals 18 residues. The germline CDR1 and CDR2 sequences are SGHRS and YFSETQ. The data were obtained in a study of identical twins. Overall study findings and caveats: Out-of-frame alpha sequences common to twins exhibited a surplus of low generation probability. Findings depended on cross-sectional statistics rather than tracking the same donors.

Template switching (which added a universal primer site) was used, and cDNA carried unique molecular identifiers. TCRdb fed the 5' RACE reads into MiXCR, producing one record per CDR3 protein. The data hold 690,000 or so distinct CDR3 sequences, with over 8.5% observed a single time. The same data also contributed to another study, on yellow fever vaccine responses in identical twins. In that study: The T cell response to vaccination in identical twins was reportedly partly convergent and partly personalized.

This clonotype was sampled from a woman under 30 in good health. The sample taken for sequencing was PBMCs. The chain employs TRBV5-1 and TRBJ2-3; perhaps TRBD2 as D (6 bases). This CDR3 is CASSLYVGGTTSTDTQYF. DNA of the CDR3: TGCGCCAGCAGCCTCTACGTGGGGGGTACTACTAGCACAGATACGCAGTATTTT. Together with reference TRBV5-1 and TRBJ2-3, the CDR3 gives the full variable domain: KAGVTQTPRYLIKTRGQQVTLSCSPISGHRSVSWYQQTPGQGLQFLFEYFSETQRNKGNFPGRFSGRQFSNSRSEMNVSTLELGDSALYLCASSLYVGGTTSTDTQYFGPGTRLTVL.